These T cell receptor beta chains were read from a single sample in a study of blood T cell repertoires in COVID-19. Clones were sequenced by immunoSEQ multiplex PCR, and TCRdb holds only the in-frame ones, with some missing. Here the sample spans about 240,000 clones, roughly 86% being singletons. Material for sequencing was peripheral blood. These TCRs come from a woman between 70 and 85 years old with active or convalescent COVID-19. Each CDR3 is given with its conserved first and last residue. Each record gives: V gene, J gene, clone size, CDR3 length, D gene, CDR3 protein, CDR3 DNA. A D gene is named only where the DNA matches it firmly. Not all rows give a size; the values are once, few, many and, for expanded clones, a class.

V: TRBV5-4; J: TRBJ2-3; size: NA; length: 15; D: NA; CDR3: CASSTGGGAPDTQYF; DNA: TGTGCCAGCAGCACGGGTGGGGGGGCCCCCGATACGCAGTATTTT
V: TRBV12-3/TRBV12-4; J: TRBJ1-1; size: NA; length: 13; D: NA; CDR3: CASTWAQNTEAFF; DNA: TGTGCCAGCACGTGGGCCCAGAACACTGAAGCTTTCTTT
V: TRBV2; J: TRBJ2-2; size: once; length: 13; D: TRBD2; CDR3: CASRAGGNGELFF; DNA: TGTGCCAGCAGAGCCGGGGGGAACGGGGAGCTGTTTTTT
V: TRBV7-2; J: TRBJ1-5; size: NA; length: 14; D: NA; CDR3: CASSTGLPNQPQHF; DNA: TGTGCCAGCAGCACGGGACTGCCCAATCAGCCCCAGCATTTT
V: TRBV5-1; J: TRBJ1-5; size: NA; length: 15; D: NA; CDR3: CASSLDAYSNQPQHF; DNA: TGCGCCAGCAGCTTGGATGCCTATAGCAATCAGCCCCAGCATTTT
V: TRBV6-2/TRBV6-3; J: TRBJ1-6; size: NA; length: 17; D: NA; CDR3: CASSHSQDSSYNSPLHF; DNA: TGTGCCAGCAGTCATTCCCAGGACAGCTCCTATAATTCACCCCTCCACTTT
V: TRBV7-9; J: TRBJ2-7; size: NA; length: 13; D: NA; CDR3: CASLLENTYEQYF; DNA: TGTGCCAGCCTACTAGAAAACACCTACGAGCAGTACTTC
V: TRBV29-1; J: TRBJ1-1; size: NA; length: 15; D: TRBD1; CDR3: CSADSGQGTHTEAFF; DNA: TGCAGCGCCGACTCCGGACAGGGAACGCACACTGAAGCTTTCTTT
V: TRBV6-6; J: TRBJ1-4; size: NA; length: 14; D: TRBD1; CDR3: CASIRQGGNEKLFF; DNA: TGTGCCAGCATTCGACAGGGGGGAAATGAAAAACTGTTTTTT
V: TRBV18; J: TRBJ2-7; size: NA; length: 16; D: TRBD1; CDR3: CASSTTGGSSSYEQYF; DNA: TGTGCCAGCTCAACCACAGGGGGCAGTAGCTCCTACGAGCAGTACTTC
V: TRBV7-2; J: TRBJ1-5; size: NA; length: 16; D: TRBD1; CDR3: CASSLGKGALSQPQHF; DNA: TGTGCCAGCAGCTTAGGGAAGGGGGCGCTTAGTCAGCCCCAGCATTTT
V: TRBV7-9; J: TRBJ2-7; size: NA; length: 12; D: NA; CDR3: CASSLGANEQYF; DNA: TGTGCCAGCAGCTTAGGGGCTAACGAGCAGTACTTC
V: TRBV2; J: TRBJ1-2; size: NA; length: 14; D: NA; CDR3: CASSSLGGNYGYTF; DNA: TGTGCCAGCAGTTCCCTGGGAGGGAACTATGGCTACACCTTC
V: TRBV5-6; J: TRBJ1-5; size: NA; length: 15; D: NA; CDR3: CASSLGSREGQPQHF; DNA: TGTGCCAGCAGCTTGGGATCCAGGGAAGGTCAGCCCCAGCATTTT
V: TRBV6-2/TRBV6-3; J: TRBJ1-1; size: NA; length: 13; D: NA; CDR3: CASSLLGRIEAFF; DNA: TGTGCCAGCAGTTTACTCGGGAGGATTGAAGCTTTCTTT
V: TRBV7-9; J: TRBJ2-1; size: few; length: 14; D: NA; CDR3: CASSFRTGYNEQFF; DNA: TGTGCCAGCAGCTTCCGAACAGGTTACAATGAGCAGTTCTTC
V: TRBV9; J: TRBJ2-3; size: NA; length: 13; D: NA; CDR3: CASSPGSTDTQYF; DNA: TGTGCCAGCAGCCCTGGGAGTACAGATACGCAGTATTTT
V: TRBV11-2; J: TRBJ1-4; size: few; length: 14; D: TRBD1; CDR3: CASSTTGGIEKLFF; DNA: TGTGCCAGCAGTACGACAGGGGGAATCGAAAAACTGTTTTTT
V: TRBV7-9; J: TRBJ1-2; size: few; length: 13; D: TRBD1; CDR3: CASSPGDSYGYTF; DNA: TGTGCCAGCAGCCCAGGGGACAGCTATGGCTACACCTTC
V: TRBV29-1; J: TRBJ1-3; size: NA; length: 14; D: NA; CDR3: CSVSVSGSGNTIYF; DNA: TGCAGCGTTAGCGTCTCCGGCTCTGGAAACACCATATATTTT
V: TRBV27; J: TRBJ1-4; size: NA; length: 15; D: TRBD1; CDR3: CASSFRDRASEKLFF; DNA: TGTGCCAGCAGTTTCCGGGACAGGGCTTCCGAAAAACTGTTTTTT
V: TRBV12-3/TRBV12-4; J: TRBJ1-1; size: NA; length: 13; D: TRBD1; CDR3: CASRMTGERYAFF; DNA: TGTGCCAGCAGGATGACAGGGGAAAGATACGCTTTCTTT
V: TRBV29-1; J: TRBJ2-7; size: NA; length: 16; D: NA; CDR3: CSVEDRSLFSNYEQYF; DNA: TGCAGCGTTGAAGATCGTAGCCTCTTTAGTAACTACGAGCAGTACTTC
V: TRBV10-2; J: TRBJ1-1; size: NA; length: 14; D: TRBD1; CDR3: CASRPTGELAEAFF; DNA: TGCGCCAGCAGACCGACAGGGGAGTTGGCTGAAGCTTTCTTT
V: TRBV19; J: TRBJ1-6; size: NA; length: 17; D: TRBD1; CDR3: CASSLPSGQRYNSPLHF; DNA: TGTGCCAGTAGCCTGCCGTCGGGACAGCGTTATAATTCACCCCTCCACTTT